This T cell receptor (beta chain) originates from a study of vaccination and CD4 T cells after COVID-19. Study-level background: Overlapping SARS-CoV-2, HCoV-NL63, HCoV-OC43 and HCoV-229E spike peptides stimulated the cells.

Scientists ran DNA taken from cultured CD4+ T cells through the Oncomine TCR Beta short-read assay for sequencing. A single record per CDR3 protein comes from TCRdb applying MiXCR to the PCR reads. The profile shows tens of thousands of distinct CDR3 sequences, approximately 50% of them singletons. The treatment is: approximately nine-day PBMC culture with coronavirus spike peptide pools or control peptides (ViraFEST assay). Of note for this clonotype: Its target is unknown.

Trimming removed 4 bases at V and 1 base at J, with 11 bases between. Looked up from germline, CDR1 is SEHNR and CDR2 is FQNEAQ (reference sequence). The CDR3 loop spans 14 amino acids. General observations from the study: Spike mono-reactivity applied to 304 of 307 vaccine-specific clones detected in convalescent patients.

Input material: CD4+ T cells from blood, cultured in vitro. The chain links TRBV7-9 to TRBJ2-7; D possibly corresponds to TRBD2 (6 bases). The clonotype was recovered from a human donor who had recovered from COVID-19. The DNA for the CDR3 is TGTGCCAGCAGCTATACGGCGGGGTCCTACGAGCAGTACTTC. It specifies CASSYTAGSYEQYF.